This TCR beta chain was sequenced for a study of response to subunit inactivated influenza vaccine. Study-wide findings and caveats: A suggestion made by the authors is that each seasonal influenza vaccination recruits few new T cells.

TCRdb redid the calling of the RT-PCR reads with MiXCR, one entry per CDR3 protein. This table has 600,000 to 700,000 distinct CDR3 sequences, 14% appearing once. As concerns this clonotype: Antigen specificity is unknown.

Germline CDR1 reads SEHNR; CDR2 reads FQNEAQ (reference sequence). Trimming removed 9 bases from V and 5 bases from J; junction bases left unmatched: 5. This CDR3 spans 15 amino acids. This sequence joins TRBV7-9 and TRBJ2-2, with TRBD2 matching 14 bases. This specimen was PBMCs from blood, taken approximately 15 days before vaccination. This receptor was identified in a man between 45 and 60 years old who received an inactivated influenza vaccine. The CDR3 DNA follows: TGTGCCAGTGGGACTAGCGGGAGTCGTACCGGGGAGCTGTTTTTT. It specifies CASGTSGSRTGELFF.